The 19 T cell receptor beta chains presented below share a single source sample, sequenced in a study of cytomegalovirus exposure and HLA in healthy donors. PCR used 60 Vbeta primers and 13 Jbeta primers. Generated by immunoSEQ multiplex PCR, the TCRdb table keeps only in-frame clones and is missing some. The sample has about 100,000 clones, around 75% seen once. The material sequenced was PBMCs. The receptors come from a man aged 50-59 years in good health and CMV-seronegative.

The rearrangement joins TRBV28 to TRBJ2-5; D might be TRBD2 (6 bases). V dropped 6 bases and J dropped 4 bases, with 21 bases sitting between them. The germline V gene has CDR1 MDHEN and CDR2 SYDVKM. CDR3 size: 16 residues. CDR3 coding DNA: TGTGCCAGCAGCTCCCCGGGGTATGAGGAGGGAGAGACCCAGTACTTC. It yields the protein CASSSPGYEEGETQYF.

This clone has only one observation. The genes are TRBV30 and TRBJ2-7; a weak D match, TRBD2 (6 bases). Germline V gene sequence: CDR1 GTSNPN, CDR2 SVGIG (reference sequence). V was pared by 8 bases and J by 4 bases, with 18 bases between. The CDR3 totals 13 residues. The CDR3 loop reads CAARPRGRYEQYF. CDR3 DNA: TGTGCCGCCCGCCCTCGGGGGAGGTACGAGCAGTACTTC. Full variable domain (rest looked up from reference TRBV30 and TRBJ2-7): SQTIHQWPATLVQPVGSPLSLECTVEGTSNPNLYWYRQAAGRGLQLLFYSVGIGQISSEVPQNLSASRPQDRQFILSSKKLLLSDSGFYLCAARPRGRYEQYFGPGTRLTVT.

This clone is medium-sized by share. This chain links TRBV5-6 with TRBJ2-7; 8 bases align to TRBD1. The CDR3 totals 17 residues. The ends lost 4 bases at V and 3 bases at J; junction bases unmatched: 15. Germline V gene sequence: CDR1 SGHDT, CDR2 YYEEEE. The CDR3 nucleotides are TGTGCCAGCAGCCCCGGACAGGGCGCGGCAAATCTCTACGAGCAGTACTTC. It is translated as CASSPGQGAANLYEQYF.

In this sample, this clone turned up a few times. The rearrangement joins TRBV19 to TRBJ1-6, with a tentative D call TRBD1 (5 bases). Germline V gene data show CDR1 as LNHDA and CDR2 as SQIVND (reference sequence). This CDR3 is 15 amino acids long. The V end lost 4 bases, the J end lost 8 bases, and 15 bases lay between the germline ends. CDR3 loop: CASSSSGGFDSPLHF. For the CDR3, the DNA is TGTGCCAGTAGTAGCTCCGGGGGTTTTGATTCACCCCTCCACTTT.

The V gene is TRBV7-9, the J gene TRBJ2-1, with D perhaps TRBD1 (6 bases). Germline V gene lookup returns CDR1 SEHNR and CDR2 FQNEAQ (reference sequence). CDR3 length: 15 residues. Trimming took off 4 bases at V and 5 bases at J, with 15 bases between the two ends. In DNA form, the CDR3 reads TGTGCCAGCAGCTCCCCCGGGACAAATAACAATGAGCAGTTCTTC. Protein sequence: CASSSPGTNNNEQFF. Together with reference TRBV7-9 and TRBJ2-1, the CDR3 gives the full variable domain: DTGVSQNPRHKITKRGQNVTFRCDPISEHNRLYWYRQTLGQGPEFLTYFQNEAQLEKSRLLSDRFSAERPKGSFSTLEIQRTEQGDSAMYLCASSSPGTNNNEQFFGPGTRLTVL.

The J gene is TRBJ2-5, the V gene TRBV7-2, with 8 bases fitting TRBD2. Unmatched junction bases numbered 7, after V lost 5 bases and J lost 5 bases. There are 14 residues in the CDR3. In germline, CDR1 is SGHTA, CDR2 FQGNSA. Written as DNA, the CDR3 is TGTGCCAGCAGCCCCCGGGGGGGCGATGAGACCCAGTACTTC. Amino acids: CASSPRGGDETQYF.

This clone has just a few counts. The chain joins TRBV2 to TRBJ2-3; 7 positions agree with TRBD1. With 5 bases clipped from V and 7 bases from J, the junction kept 3 bases outside the gene matches. The CDR3 consists of 12 residues. Germline-derived CDR1 and CDR2 are SNHLY and FYNNEI. In DNA form, the CDR3 reads TGTGCCAGCAGTTCACAGGGGAATACGCAGTATTTT. This sequence encodes CASSSQGNTQYF.

This clone was seen a handful of times. The chain carries TRBV4-3 and TRBJ2-3; 8 bases are a match to TRBD2. The CDR3 covers 15 residues. V lost 3 bases, J lost 2 bases, and 4 bases stayed unmatched. In germline, CDR1 is LGHNA, CDR2 YSLEER. The CDR3 sequence: CASSQRGLDTDTQYF. The DNA for the CDR3 is TGCGCCAGCAGCCAGAGGGGACTAGACACAGATACGCAGTATTTT.

V gene TRBV11-2 combines with J gene TRBJ1-4; no definite D call. V lost 1 base and J 4 bases, leaving 7 bases between the germline ends. Germline V CDR1 and CDR2: SGHAT, FQNNGV. The length of the CDR3 is 14 residues. The CDR3 protein is CASSLGSRNEKLFF. The CDR3 region has the DNA TGTGCCAGCAGCTTAGGGTCGCGTAATGAAAAACTGTTTTTT.

This clone was seen more than once but under ten times. The chain combines TRBV10-2 with TRBJ2-5; 13 bases align to TRBD2. The CDR3 has 15 residues. Germline CDR1 and CDR2: WSHSY and SAAADI. The V segment lost 6 bases and the J segment 3 bases; nucleotides outside the gene matches: 4. CDR3 DNA sequence: TGCGCCAGCAGCTATGGGACTAGCGGGGAAGAGACCCAGTACTTC. Its translation: CASSYGTSGEETQYF.

This clone was picked up a small number of times. CDR3 nucleotide sequence: TGTGCCACCAGCAGAGATGATCGGGGTTTAGTGGGCTACACCTTC. Residues: CATSRDDRGLVGYTF. The V call is TRBV15, the J call TRBJ1-2; D is unclear. V was shortened by 0 bases and J by 8 bases, with 16 bases between the two germline ends. CDR3 length: 15 residues. From germline, CDR1 is LNHNV and CDR2 YYDKDF (reference sequence).

The CDR3: CASSALAGANTGELFF. CDR3 nucleotide sequence: TGTGCCAGCAGCGCCCTAGCGGGGGCTAACACCGGGGAGCTGTTTTTT. The chain has TRBV9 and TRBJ2-2; TRBD2 matches 10 bases. J was trimmed by 2 bases and V by 3 bases; bases with no gene match: 4. Germline values: CDR1 SGDLS, CDR2 YYNGEE. The CDR3 totals 16 residues.

The J gene is TRBJ1-1, the V gene TRBV19; no clear D gene. The CDR3 totals 13 residues. Germline CDR1 LNHDA, CDR2 SQIVND (reference sequence). The germline V and J ends were trimmed by 3 bases and 1 base, with 6 bases remaining between them. CDR3 loop: CASSMRGNTEAFF. DNA of the CDR3: TGTGCCAGTAGTATGCGGGGGAACACTGAAGCTTTCTTT.

The chain carries TRBV28 and TRBJ1-2; 10 bases align to TRBD1. Germline V CDR1 and CDR2: MDHEN, SYDVKM. The length of the CDR3 is 14 residues. Losses at the gene ends were 8 bases for V and 4 bases for J; bases not matched to a gene: 7. CDR3 nucleotides: TGTGCCAGCGAGGGGACAGGGGTTGTCTATGGCTACACCTTC. This sequence encodes CASEGTGVVYGYTF.

The V call is TRBV29-1, the J call TRBJ2-5; tentative D call: TRBD2 (5 bases). The germline gives CDR1 SQVTM, CDR2 ANQGSEA. Trimming removed 4 bases from V and 1 base from J, with 7 bases in between. The CDR3 runs to 12 residues. Here the CDR3 DNA reads TGCAGCGTTGTAGCGACCCAAGAGACCCAGTACTTC. Translated: CSVVATQETQYF.

The genes are TRBV2 and TRBJ2-7; tentative D call: TRBD1 (6 bases). V was clipped by 7 bases and J by 6 bases, with 19 bases between them. Germline CDR1 and CDR2: SNHLY and FYNNEI. The length of the CDR3 is 14 residues. The CDR3, as DNA: TGTGCCAGCACCGGAACAGGGTTTTTCAGCGAGCAGTACTTC. It translates to CASTGTGFFSEQYF. The full variable domain, in which reference TRBV2 and TRBJ2-7 provide the parts outside the CDR3, is EPEVTQTPSHQVTQMGQEVILRCVPISNHLYFYWYRQILGQKVEFLVSFYNNEISEKSEIFDDQFSVERPDGSNFTLKIRSTKLEDSAMYFCASTGTGFFSEQYFGPGTRLTVT.

The V call is TRBV30, the J call TRBJ2-2, with a tentative D call TRBD2 (5 bases). The CDR3 is made up of 14 amino acids. Trimming removed 2 bases at V and 5 bases at J, with 12 bases between. CDR1 and CDR2 from the germline V gene are GTSNPN and SVGIG (reference sequence). CDR3 in amino acids: CAWSRGFGTGELFF. The CDR3 DNA sequence: TGTGCCTGGAGTCGGGGATTCGGGACCGGGGAGCTGTTTTTT.

J is TRBJ2-5 and V is TRBV19; no clear D gene. V lost 3 bases, J lost 2 bases, and 7 bases lay in between. Per the germline V gene, CDR1 is LNHDA and CDR2 is SQIVND (reference sequence). The CDR3 is 13 amino acids. The CDR3 loop reads CASSIQVQETQYF. For the CDR3, the DNA is TGTGCCAGTAGTATCCAGGTTCAAGAGACCCAGTACTTC. Together with reference TRBV19 and TRBJ2-5, the CDR3 gives the full variable domain: DGGITQSPKYLFRKEGQNVTLSCEQNLNHDAMYWYRQDPGQGLRLIYYSQIVNDFQKGDIAEGYSVSREKKESFPLTVTSAQKNPTAFYLCASSIQVQETQYFGPGTRLLVL.

CDR3 sequence: CASYPPINRGTEQFF. For the CDR3, the DNA is TGTGCCAGCTATCCCCCAATAAACAGGGGGACTGAGCAGTTCTTC. The rearrangement joins TRBV6-1 to TRBJ2-1; 8 bases are shared with TRBD1. Trimming took 8 bases from V and 9 from J; bases not matched to a gene: 15. Germline lookup yields CDR1 MNHNS and CDR2 SASEGT. This CDR3 comprises 15 residues.